This T cell receptor (beta chain) came from a study of shared clonotypes between healthy human individuals (dated by TCRdb to 2020 to 2022). The study in broad terms: The cohort included a few men and a couple of women between 18 and 49 years of age. For each donor, CD4 naive and CD4 memory were each given three plates, CD8 naive was given two plates, and CD8 memory was given one plate. The study deeply sequenced blood TCR repertoires of five healthy adults to estimate repertoire size and the extent of clonotype sharing between individuals. To increase sequencing depth and limit assay-specific biases, different laboratories used diverse techniques to prepare libraries and sequence TCR repertoires. Per donor, leukapheresis produced somewhere between about 0.8 and 9 billion PBMCs.

Using the deep immunoSEQ assay, TCR CDR3 regions were amplified from genomic DNA by multiplex PCR. Extracted genomic DNA from each cell subset was distributed evenly across all wells of several immunoSEQ 96-well plates, and each plate was treated as a replicate. For sorted subsets, around 200 ng genomic DNA, equal to tens of thousands of T cell genomes, was loaded into each replicate PCR. The purified libraries were quantified using a Qubit 3.0 fluorometer, sized with a Bioanalyzer 2100, and then quantified again using the KAPA Library Quantification kit. Every immunoSEQ 96-well plate was sequenced on a dedicated single-read 150-cycle Illumina NextSeq 550 flow cell. As for the original processing: Because the immunoSEQ output included only junctional sequences and no quality scores, the filtering could not be the same as the filtering used for full-length reads. To assign V/J genes and CDR3, sequences were annotated against IMGT germline references using PyIR, a Python wrapper for IgBLAST v1.9. Any read was removed if the V/J assignment was weak (E-value above 1e-6), the CDR3 was missing, or the read contained stop codons, out-of-frame junctions, or ambiguous translated residues. A V3J clonotype was defined by an identical inferred V gene, J gene, and CDR3 amino acid sequence. The percentage overlap between two repertoires was calculated by dividing the number of shared unique clonotypes by the size of the smaller repertoire. RTK rarefaction, the Chao1 estimator, and Recon v2.1 estimates of unobserved clonotypes were used to assess repertoire richness. Generation probabilities were computed with OLGA for all TCRbeta clonotypes obtained by the gDNA method from four donors. In TCRdb, the immuneACCESS table is reduced to in-frame sequences with V and J assigned. These tables do not hold every clone; where another copy was compared, an unresolved V gene accounts for under half, and the others remain unexplained. V, J and clone size reflect that table, while D and trimming were determined from the DNA. This sample is represented by approximately 2.5 million clones; just over 90% of them were singletons. The ten top clones hold roughly 0.14% of the sample.

As regards this clone: This receptor's antigen is unknown. No per-base quality is available; no much larger clone lies one base away.

Donors were healthy HIV-negative adults with no recently reported acute infections or vaccinations. Every donor was a Caucasian adult residing in Nashville, Tennessee, USA. CD4+ T cells were enriched through magnetic negative selection, after which naive cells were positively selected on CD45RA and the remaining negative fraction served as the memory subset. Blood was obtained by leukapheresis, after which PBMCs were separated by Ficoll-Histopaque density gradient centrifugation and cryopreserved in liquid nitrogen vapor phase. Analytical flow cytometry was used to check the purity and quantity of each magnetically sorted T cell population. Genomic DNA was isolated from each sorted fraction and quantified by UV absorbance on a Nanodrop 2000c. Overall results and qualifications from the work: Sampling was restricted to blood, and TCR repertoires in tissues likely differ from the TCR repertoires found in blood. The genetic and exposure-history diversity represented was limited by the small number of donors. Based on pairwise subsampling, the degree of clonotype sharing among donors was expected to be affected by sequencing depth. Naive subsets generally had larger estimated clonotype richness than memory subsets did. Compared with non-shared clonotypes, clonotypes shared by all four sorted-subset donors had higher generation probabilities. When a handful of donors were compared, the shared fraction of clonotypes was approximately 5% for naive CD4, less than 4% for naive CD8, about 2.5% for memory CD4, and roughly 0.43% for memory CD8. Even with the large sequencing depth, rarefaction of the sorted-subset datasets indicated that sequencing was incomplete.

According to the germline V gene, CDR1 reads ENHRY and CDR2 reads SYGVKD. V is cut by 10 bases and J by 1 base, and the space between the germline ends is 13 bases. CDR3 length: 13 amino acids, cysteine to phenylalanine. The only DNA kept is the CDR3, 39 bases in frame from the first base. The sample consisted of naive CD4+ T cells sorted from blood. The cell subset or site label, read with the paper, signifies: CD45RA+ positively selected. The chain is assembled from TRBV10-3 and TRBJ1-1, with the D segment identity uncertain. This clonotype was obtained from a man aged 18 to 30 in good health. The nucleotide sequence is given as TGTGCCACGGAGGAGTCGGCGAACACTGAAGCTTTCTTT. This yields the protein CATEESANTEAFF.